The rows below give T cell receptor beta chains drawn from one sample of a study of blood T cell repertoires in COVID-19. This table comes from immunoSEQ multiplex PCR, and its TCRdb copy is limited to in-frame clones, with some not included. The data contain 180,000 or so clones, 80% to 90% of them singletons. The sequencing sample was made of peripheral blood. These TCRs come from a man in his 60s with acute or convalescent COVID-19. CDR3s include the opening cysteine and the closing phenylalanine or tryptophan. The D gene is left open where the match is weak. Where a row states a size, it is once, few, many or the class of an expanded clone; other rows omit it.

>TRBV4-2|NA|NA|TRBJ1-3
CASSQESVPGNTIYF
TGTGCCAGCAGCCAAGAATCCGTTCCCGGAAACACCATATATTTT
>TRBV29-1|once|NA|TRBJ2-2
CSVEAGAGPGELFF
TGCAGCGTTGAGGCTGGGGCGGGGCCCGGGGAGCTGTTTTTT
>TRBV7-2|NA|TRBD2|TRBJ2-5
CASSLARGRVQETQYF
TGTGCCAGCAGCTTAGCGCGCGGGAGGGTACAAGAGACCCAGTACTTC
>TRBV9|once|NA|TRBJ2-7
CASSALTGDYEQYF
TGTGCCAGCAGCGCCTTGACAGGAGACTACGAGCAGTACTTC
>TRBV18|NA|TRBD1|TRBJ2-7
CASSPRTGAWEQYF
TGTGCCAGCTCCCCAAGGACAGGGGCGTGGGAGCAGTACTTC
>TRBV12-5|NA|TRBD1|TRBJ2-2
CASGLVQQGHGELFF
TGTGCTAGTGGTTTGGTACAACAGGGGCACGGGGAGCTGTTTTTT
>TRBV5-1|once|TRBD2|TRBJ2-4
CASSTGGETAKNIQYF
TGCGCCAGCAGCACGGGGGGAGAGACAGCCAAAAACATTCAGTACTTC
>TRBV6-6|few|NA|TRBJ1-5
CASSYGGGWPQHF
TGTGCCAGCAGTTACGGGGGGGGCTGGCCCCAGCATTTT
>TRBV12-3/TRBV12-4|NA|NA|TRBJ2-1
CASSLYNEQFF
TGTGCCAGCAGTCTATACAATGAGCAGTTCTTC
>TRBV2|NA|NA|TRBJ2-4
CASSETAGRAKNIQYF
TGTGCCAGCAGTGAAACGGCAGGGCGAGCCAAAAACATTCAGTACTTC
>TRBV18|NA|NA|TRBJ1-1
CASSPAATEAFF
TGTGCCAGCTCACCGGCGGCGACTGAAGCTTTCTTT
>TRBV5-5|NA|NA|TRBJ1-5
CASSPGENQPQHF
TGTGCCAGCAGCCCTGGGGAGAATCAGCCCCAGCATTTT
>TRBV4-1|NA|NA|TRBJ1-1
CASSPEAGDMNTEAFF
TGCGCCAGCAGCCCAGAAGCAGGGGACATGAACACTGAAGCTTTCTTT
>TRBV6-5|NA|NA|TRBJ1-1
CASRHPNTEAFF
TGTGCCAGCAGACACCCGAACACTGAAGCTTTCTTT
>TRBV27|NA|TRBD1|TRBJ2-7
CASSLQQGDEQYF
TGTGCCAGCAGTTTACAGCAGGGGGACGAGCAGTACTTC
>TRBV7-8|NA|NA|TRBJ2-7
CASSLVSGIYEQYF
TGTGCCAGCAGCTTAGTTTCAGGTATTTACGAGCAGTACTTC
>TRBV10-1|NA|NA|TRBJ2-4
CASSESRRIGSAIQYF
TGCGCCAGCAGTGAGTCGAGGAGGATAGGGTCGGCCATTCAGTACTTC
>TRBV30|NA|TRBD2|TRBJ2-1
CAWIPSGRNEQFF
TGTGCCTGGATCCCTAGCGGGAGAAATGAGCAGTTCTTC
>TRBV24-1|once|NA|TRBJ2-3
CATSEPGSTDTQYF
TGTGCCACCAGTGAACCAGGGAGCACAGATACGCAGTATTTT
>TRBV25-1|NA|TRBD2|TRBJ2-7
CASSRTSGSHEQYF
TGTGCCAGCAGTCGGACTAGCGGGAGTCACGAGCAGTACTTC
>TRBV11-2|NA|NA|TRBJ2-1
CASSLLAGPYNEQFF
TGTGCCAGCAGCTTACTAGCCGGGCCGTACAATGAGCAGTTCTTC
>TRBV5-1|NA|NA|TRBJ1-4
CASSLSGRTANEKLFF
TGCGCCAGCAGCTTGAGTGGCCGGACAGCAAATGAAAAACTGTTTTTT
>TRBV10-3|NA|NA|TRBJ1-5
CAISDIQEEPQHF
TGTGCCATCTCGGACATCCAAGAGGAGCCCCAGCATTTT
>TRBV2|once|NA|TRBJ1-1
CASSPRTEGAFF
TGTGCCAGCAGCCCACGGACAGAGGGAGCTTTCTTT
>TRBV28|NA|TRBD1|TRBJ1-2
CASSSDRELFYGYTF
TGTGCCAGCAGTTCAGACAGGGAGTTATTCTATGGCTACACCTTC
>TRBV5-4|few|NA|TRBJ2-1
CASSLGGNEQFF
TGTGCCAGCAGCTTAGGGGGCAATGAGCAGTTCTTC
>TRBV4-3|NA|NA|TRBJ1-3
CASSQDGGSLGNTIYF
TGCGCCAGCAGCCAAGATGGAGGGTCTCTTGGAAACACCATATATTTT
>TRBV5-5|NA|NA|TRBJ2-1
CASSFGQGSYNEQFF
TGTGCCAGCAGCTTCGGGCAGGGGTCCTACAATGAGCAGTTCTTC
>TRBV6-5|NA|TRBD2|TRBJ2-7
CASRLTSGRVYEQYF
TGTGCCAGCAGGTTGACTAGCGGGAGAGTCTACGAGCAGTACTTC
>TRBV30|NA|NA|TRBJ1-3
CAWRYYGAGNTIYF
TGTGCCTGGAGATACTACGGGGCTGGAAACACCATATATTTT
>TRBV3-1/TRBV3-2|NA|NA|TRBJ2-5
CASSRSGTAETQYF
TGTGCCAGCAGCCGGAGCGGAACGGCAGAGACCCAGTACTTC
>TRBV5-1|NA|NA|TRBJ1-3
CASSLADQGSGNTIYF
TGCGCCAGCAGCCTGGCCGATCAGGGCTCTGGAAACACCATATATTTT
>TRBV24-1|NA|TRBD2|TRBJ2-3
CATSDFSGRAWGESPDTQYF
TGTGCCACCAGTGATTTCAGCGGGAGGGCCTGGGGAGAGTCCCCAGATACGCAGTATTTT
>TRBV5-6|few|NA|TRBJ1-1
CASSSQGGNTEAFF
TGTGCCAGCAGCTCCCAGGGCGGGAACACTGAAGCTTTCTTT
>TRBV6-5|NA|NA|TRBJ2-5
CATYGGGETQYF
TGTGCCACCTATGGGGGCGGGGAGACCCAGTACTTC
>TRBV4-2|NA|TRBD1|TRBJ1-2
CASSQVDRAPLNGYTF
TGTGCCAGCAGCCAAGTTGACAGGGCCCCCCTGAATGGCTACACCTTC
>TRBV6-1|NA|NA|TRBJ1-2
CASSEEPGTGGGYTF
TGTGCCAGCAGTGAAGAGCCCGGGACTGGAGGTGGCTACACCTTC
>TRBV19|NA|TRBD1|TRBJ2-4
CASRGTGTTKNIQYF
TGTGCCAGTAGGGGGACAGGCACGACCAAAAACATTCAGTACTTC
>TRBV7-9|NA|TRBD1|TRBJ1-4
CASSRIRGRNEKLFF
TGTGCCAGCAGCCGAATCAGGGGGCGCAATGAAAAACTGTTTTTT
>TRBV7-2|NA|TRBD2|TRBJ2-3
CASSYITSGKNTQYF
TGTGCCAGCAGCTATATCACTAGCGGGAAAAATACGCAGTATTTT
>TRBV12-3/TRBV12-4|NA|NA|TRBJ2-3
CASSLKRDTQYF
TGTGCCAGCAGTTTAAAGAGAGATACGCAGTATTTT